This T cell receptor beta chain comes out of a study of blood T cell repertoires in COVID-19 (dated by TCRdb to 2018 to 2020). Study-wide context: The collaborator samples originated in the United States, Italy and Spain and spanned the acute and convalescent phases of COVID-19. The material from the prospective study consisted of cDNA or gDNA derived from T cells, B-cell-depleted T cells, or PBMCs. Deeply sampled blood TCRbeta repertoires from subjects exposed to, actively infected with, or recovered from COVID-19 were included in the dataset. A freely available public database, intended as a resource for researchers studying the immune response to SARS-CoV-2, is where the repertoires were released. Samples came from the ongoing ImmuneRACE study (first 160 participants) plus 1,254 subjects from 6 global collaborators. Nearly every sample came with metadata listing a de-identified subject ID, COVID-19 status, age in years and sex. HLA class I and class II types, where available, came from metadata supplied by the sample provider rather than from assay-based typing.

TCRbeta CDR3 regions were amplified from genomic DNA by means of the immunoSEQ Assay, a bias-controlled multiplex PCR. On the study's bioinformatics: Nucleated cell counts per sample were estimated from amplification of reference gene primers within the assay. Sequence reads were collapsed and filtered to measure the absolute abundance of every unique TCRbeta CDR3 rearrangement. For each sample, productive Simpson clonality was calculated as the square root of Simpson's diversity index over productive rearrangements. The clones in this table, taken by TCRdb from immuneACCESS, are in-frame only. Not every clone is retained; where verified, under half of the shortfall comes from an unresolved V gene, and the cause of the rest is unknown. From that table come the V and J calls and clone size; the DNA was used to work out D and trimming. The sample yields about 330,000 clones; 80% to 90% were counted once. The ten largest clones add up to approximately 10% of the sample.

One collaborating source in Seattle enrolled patients while the patients were actively infected and followed the patients over time throughout the course of disease. Collaborating institutions collected whole blood in K2EDTA tubes following their own protocols. For TCRbeta analysis, collaborator samples were shipped as frozen whole blood, as isolated PBMCs, or as DNA extracted from either sample type. About this clone: The antigen this receptor binds is unknown. Nothing much larger sits one base from this clone, and base qualities are not available.

Results and caveats for the whole study, not just this receptor: Clinical and demographic metadata were provided uncurated, with the amount varying by source and participant.

The sequence was obtained from a man aged 25-45 years with COVID-19, enrolled during active disease. The sequencing sample was made of peripheral blood.

The CDR3 has the sequence CASRPRQGAETQYF. The sequenced DNA is TGTGCCAGCAGACCCAGACAGGGGGCAGAGACCCAGTACTTC. Rearrangement joined TRBV2 to TRBJ2-5, with TRBD1 identical over 10 junction bases. Germline trimming amounts to 6 bases on V and 4 bases on J, with 5 as the count of junction bases outside the gene matches. From its cysteine to its phenylalanine, the CDR3 spans 14 amino acids. The kept DNA is CDR3 alone, 42 bases in frame from the first base. The germline V gene sets CDR1 to SNHLY and CDR2 to FYNNEI.